This TCR beta chain was documented in a study of T cell responses to AZD1222 COVID-19 vaccine. As concerns this clone: Its antigen remains unknown.

The table came from immunoSEQ multiplex PCR; TCRdb's copy has only in-frame clones and leaves some out. This table holds under 150,000 clones, 90% to 95% found once. Notes on the study in general: The donors showed a predominance of white British ancestry and of females, with possible underestimation of clonal diversity.

The length of the CDR3 is 14 residues. The germline gives CDR1 LNHDA, CDR2 SQIVND (reference sequence). V gave up 7 bases and J gave up 4 bases, with 16 bases separating them. This TCR came from an adult in good health. The source material was peripheral blood, sampled on day 0 of AZD1222 vaccination. The rearrangement joins TRBV19 to TRBJ1-2; possibly TRBD1 for D (5 bases). The CDR3 sequence: CASIHHTGAYGYTF. CDR3 sequence (DNA): TGTGCCAGTATCCACCACACAGGAGCCTATGGCTACACCTTC.